These 27 T cell receptor beta chains came from one sample sequenced in a study of T cell responses to AZD1222 COVID-19 vaccine. Assay used: immunoSEQ multiplex PCR; TCRdb lists only in-frame clones, some missing. The table shows about 110,000 clones, with approximately 90% occurring only once. Sample: peripheral blood, taken 28 days after the second AZD1222 dose. The receptors shown here come from an adult who received the AZD1222 COVID-19 vaccine.

The chain is built from TRBV20-1 and TRBJ2-3; TRBD2 is a possible D gene (6 bases). Germline CDR1 is DFQATT and CDR2 is SNEGSKA (reference sequence). Deletions cut 3 bases from V and 2 bases from J, with 12 bases between. The CDR3 totals 14 residues. The CDR3 bases are TGCAGTGCTAGTTTCCAGGGACTCACAGATACGCAGTATTTT. Translating gives CSASFQGLTDTQYF.

The chain recombines TRBV4-1 with TRBJ2-6; D may be TRBD2 (6 bases). Per germline, CDR1 MGHRA and CDR2 YSYEKL. The germline V and J ends were trimmed by 1 base and 4 bases, with 26 bases remaining between them. The CDR3 runs 21 residues. The CDR3 region is CASSQVRVTGLGSTGANVLTF. Here the CDR3 DNA reads TGCGCCAGCAGCCAAGTTAGGGTCACGGGACTGGGTAGTACGGGGGCCAACGTCCTGACTTTC.

The V and J genes are TRBV2 and TRBJ2-7, with TRBD1 as a possible D gene (6 bases). Trimming cost V 8 bases and J 0 bases, with 14 bases left between them. Germline values: CDR1 SNHLY, CDR2 FYNNEI. This CDR3 is 14 amino acids long. The CDR3 region has the DNA TGTGCCAGCGGGGAGCCGGGACACTCCTACGAGCAGTACTTC. Its translation: CASGEPGHSYEQYF. Drawing the rest from reference TRBV2 and TRBJ2-7, the complete variable domain is EPEVTQTPSHQVTQMGQEVILRCVPISNHLYFYWYRQILGQKVEFLVSFYNNEISEKSEIFDDQFSVERPDGSNFTLKIRSTKLEDSAMYFCASGEPGHSYEQYFGPGTRLTVT.

The rearrangement joins TRBV5-1 to TRBJ2-1, with a weak D call TRBD2 (6 bases). The CDR3 is 14 amino acids. V gave up 6 bases and J gave up 9 bases, with 19 bases separating them. CDR1 is SGHRS, CDR2 YFSETQ, per germline. CDR3 amino acids: CASNQRGTQGEQFF. CDR3 coding DNA: TGCGCCAGCAATCAGCGCGGGACGCAGGGTGAGCAGTTCTTC.

This chain connects TRBV18 to TRBJ2-1; 11 bases fit TRBD2. This CDR3 has 21 residues. Trimming cost V 1 base and J 1 base; bases outside gene matches: 15. CDR1 and CDR2 (germline): KGHSH, LQKENI. CDR3 protein: CASSPQWASGRLPVSYNEQFF. The CDR3 coding sequence is TGTGCCAGCTCACCACAGTGGGCTAGCGGGAGGCTACCCGTATCCTACAATGAGCAGTTCTTC.

This clone was recorded many times. The chain uses TRBV5-4 and TRBJ2-3; 13 bases match TRBD2. V was clipped by 3 bases and J by 1 base; unmatched bases: 5. The CDR3 is 17 residues long. Germline assignment: CDR1 SGHNT and CDR2 YYREEE (reference sequence). The CDR3 nucleotides read TGTGCCAGCAGCTCGTGGGGGACTAGCGGGGGCACAGATACGCAGTATTTT. Protein product: CASSSWGTSGGTDTQYF.

V usage is TRBV19 and J usage is TRBJ1-5; D is unresolved. Trimming stripped 6 bases from V and 2 bases from J, with 11 bases between. Per germline, CDR1 LNHDA and CDR2 SQIVND (reference sequence). The CDR3 contains 14 residues. CDR3 DNA: TGTGCCAGTAGGGCTTGGCAGGGCAATCAGCCCCAGCATTTT. As protein: CASRAWQGNQPQHF.

The chain employs TRBV19 and TRBJ2-4, with a weak D call TRBD2 (5 bases). V shed 1 base and J shed 6 bases, with 7 bases lying between them. The CDR3 is 13 amino acids. CDR1 and CDR2 from the germline V gene are LNHDA and SQIVND (reference sequence). This chain's CDR3 is CASSIARGNIQYF. CDR3 coding DNA: TGTGCCAGTAGTATAGCACGGGGAAACATTCAGTACTTC.

The gene calls are TRBV11-3 and TRBJ1-4; the D gene is possibly TRBD1 (6 bases). The V gene lost 1 base and the J gene lost 7 bases, with 10 bases spanning the gap. This CDR3 is 14 amino acids long. Germline V gene sequence: CDR1 SGHNT, CDR2 YENEEA. The CDR3 region has the DNA TGTGCCAGCAGCTTAGCAGGGGCCGGTGAAAAACTGTTTTTT. Translating it yields CASSLAGAGEKLFF.

CDR3 coding DNA: TGCGCCAGCAGCCAAGCTACAGGGGGCTACGAGCAGTACTTC. It specifies CASSQATGGYEQYF. The chain employs TRBV5-1 and TRBJ2-7; 8 bases agree with TRBD1. Germline CDR1 is SGHRS and CDR2 is YFSETQ. The CDR3 is 14 amino acids. After removal of 4 bases from V and 3 bases from J, the junction contained 6 bases not matched to a gene.

Comment on this clone: The same CDR3 also results from other DNA sequences found in this sample. In DNA form, the CDR3 reads TGTGCCAGCGGCCGGGACACCTACGAGCAGTACTTC. This sequence encodes CASGRDTYEQYF. The chain couples TRBV2 to TRBJ2-7; D perhaps matches TRBD1 (6 bases). V lost 8 bases, J lost 2 bases, and 10 bases lay in between. This CDR3 region has 12 residues. Germline CDR1 is SNHLY and CDR2 is FYNNEI.

This clone was found once. The CDR3 region has the DNA TGTGCCAGCAGCCTGGGACAGTCGGGTAATTCACCCCTCCACTTT. Residues: CASSLGQSGNSPLHF. This chain links TRBV3-1 (or the pseudogene TRBV3-2) with TRBJ1-6, with TRBD1 identical over 7 bases. This CDR3 contains 15 residues. Germline V lookup: CDR1 LGHDT, CDR2 YNNKEL (reference sequence). The J segment lost 6 bases and the V segment lost 4 bases, leaving 6 bases of the junction unmatched.

The chain combines TRBV7-2 with TRBJ1-1, with a possible D match to TRBD1 (5 bases). The germline V gene has CDR1 SGHTA and CDR2 FQGNSA. The CDR3 has 15 amino acids. V was clipped by 1 base and J by 4 bases, with 13 bases between them. Here the CDR3 DNA reads TGTGCCAGCAGCTTAGTGGCAGGAAGGGGCACTGAAGCTTTCTTT. Protein sequence: CASSLVAGRGTEAFF.

In DNA form, the CDR3 reads TGTGCCAGCAGCCCCGCCGGGACTAGCGGGAGCTACAATGAGCAGTTCTTC. Translation: CASSPAGTSGSYNEQFF. The rearrangement uses TRBV11-3 and TRBJ2-1, with TRBD2 matching 14 bases. CDR1 is SGHNT, CDR2 YENEEA, per germline. The CDR3 totals 17 residues. J lost 3 bases, V lost 5 bases, and 6 bases had no gene match.

This chain joins TRBV5-1 and TRBJ1-4, with unresolved D. CDR3 length: 15 residues. Per germline, CDR1 SGHRS and CDR2 YFSETQ. Trimming removed 4 bases at V and 7 bases at J, with 17 bases between. DNA for the CDR3: TGCGCCAGCAGCGCCTCAATAGGGTATGGTGAAAAACTGTTTTTT. This gives the protein CASSASIGYGEKLFF.

Worth noting for this clone: Since the CDR3 does not end with the conserved phenylalanine or tryptophan, this likely comes from a read error. The limits of the CDR3 on the DNA are not certain, so only TCRdb's listed CDR3 is given. The chain employs TRBV21-1 and TRBJ2-7; TRBD2, the table's D call, was not compared with the DNA. TRBV21-1 is a pseudogene locus. The CDR3 region is 11 residues in length, termini included. CDR3 amino acids: CASSKGWRYYL.

The V call is TRBV7-9, the J call TRBJ2-1; 8 bases map to TRBD1. Germline V CDR1 and CDR2: SEHNR, FQNEAQ (reference sequence). This CDR3 region has 12 residues. Losses at the gene ends were 5 bases for V and 9 bases for J; bases not matched to a gene: 3. This CDR3 is CASSHTGGEQFF. As DNA, the CDR3 is TGTGCCAGCAGCCATACAGGGGGTGAGCAGTTCTTC.

The rearrangement links TRBV15 to TRBJ1-2; 7 nucleotides match TRBD1. V trimming: 2 bases; J trimming: 6 bases; junction bases outside the gene matches: 3. CDR1 is LNHNV and CDR2 is YYDKDF in the germline V gene (reference sequence). The CDR3 has 13 amino acids. The CDR3 loop reads CATSRRQGNGYTF. CDR3 in DNA: TGTGCCACCAGCAGACGACAGGGTAATGGCTACACCTTC.

The rearrangement uses TRBV7-9 and TRBJ2-1; TRBD1 aligns across 10 bases. The CDR3 totals 16 residues. Germline trimming cut 4 bases from V and 6 bases from J; bases unmatched to any gene: 9. In germline, CDR1 is SEHNR, CDR2 FQNEAQ (reference sequence). CDR3 sequence reads: CASSSLDRGEVNEQFF. CDR3 sequence (DNA): TGTGCCAGCAGCTCGCTGGACAGGGGGGAGGTCAATGAGCAGTTCTTC.

The CDR3 DNA reads TGTGCCAGCGGAGACAGGGGGCAGTCCCATGGCTACACCTTC. It codes for CASGDRGQSHGYTF. The chain couples TRBV6-5 to TRBJ1-2, with 10 bases identical to TRBD1. Germline V gene data show CDR1 as MNHEY and CDR2 as SVGAGI. The J segment lost 6 bases and the V segment lost 8 bases, leaving 9 bases of the junction unmatched. The CDR3 has 14 residues.

This chain uses TRBV5-5 with TRBJ1-5; perhaps TRBD1 as D (5 bases). This CDR3 has 15 amino acids. Germline values: CDR1 SGHKS, CDR2 YYEKEE (reference sequence). V was shortened by 0 bases and J by 1 base, with 8 bases between the two germline ends. The CDR3 loop reads CASSLGQLSNQPQHF. For the CDR3, the DNA is TGTGCCAGCAGCTTGGGACAGCTCAGCAATCAGCCCCAGCATTTT.

This chain uses TRBV9 with TRBJ1-1, with D uncertain. Germline lookup yields CDR1 SGDLS and CDR2 YYNGEE. Trimming left V 0 bases short and J 3 bases short, with 6 bases between. This CDR3 has 13 amino acids. CDR3 nucleotide sequence: TGTGCCAGCAGCGTAGTAAAAGACACTGAAGCTTTCTTT. Translation gives CASSVVKDTEAFF.

J is TRBJ2-7 and V is TRBV6-5, with 7 bases fitting TRBD1. After removal of 8 bases from V and 1 base from J, the junction contained 5 bases not matched to a gene. The germline V gene encodes CDR1 MNHEY and CDR2 SVGAGI. CDR3 length: 13 amino acids. The DNA for the CDR3 is TGTGCCAGCGGGGGACAGTCTTCCTACGAGCAGTACTTC. Amino acids: CASGGQSSYEQYF.

The V and J genes are TRBV28 and TRBJ1-1; no definite D call. The CDR3 totals 14 residues. The V end lost 7 bases, the J end lost 1 base, and 13 bases lay between the germline ends. Germline V gene lookup returns CDR1 MDHEN and CDR2 SYDVKM. The CDR3 loop is CASKPGIRNTEAFF. The DNA of the CDR3 is TGTGCCAGCAAACCGGGGATCCGGAACACTGAAGCTTTCTTT.

This chain joins TRBV29-1 and TRBJ1-2; D not certain. Trimming removed 7 bases at V and 0 bases at J, with 15 bases between. Germline V gene sequence: CDR1 SQVTM, CDR2 ANQGSEA. The CDR3 sequence is 14 residues long. The CDR3 region is CSAPLGVSNYGYTF. In DNA, the CDR3 is TGCAGCGCCCCCCTCGGGGTCTCTAACTATGGCTACACCTTC.

J is TRBJ2-7 and V is TRBV15; D uncertain. From germline, CDR1 is LNHNV and CDR2 YYDKDF (reference sequence). CDR3 length: 13 amino acids. Trimming took off 3 bases at V and 2 bases at J, with 8 bases between the two ends. The CDR3 here is CATSSPVAYEQYF. The CDR3 DNA sequence: TGTGCCACCAGCAGTCCAGTGGCCTACGAGCAGTACTTC.

The chain couples TRBV28 to TRBJ2-7; 9 nucleotides align to TRBD2. The CDR3 contains 13 residues. The germline V gene has CDR1 MDHEN and CDR2 SYDVKM. With 11 bases clipped from V and 4 bases from J, the junction kept 9 bases outside the gene matches. The CDR3 loop reads CARGGGGTYEQYF. CDR3 DNA: TGTGCCCGCGGGGGGGGCGGGACGTACGAGCAGTACTTC.